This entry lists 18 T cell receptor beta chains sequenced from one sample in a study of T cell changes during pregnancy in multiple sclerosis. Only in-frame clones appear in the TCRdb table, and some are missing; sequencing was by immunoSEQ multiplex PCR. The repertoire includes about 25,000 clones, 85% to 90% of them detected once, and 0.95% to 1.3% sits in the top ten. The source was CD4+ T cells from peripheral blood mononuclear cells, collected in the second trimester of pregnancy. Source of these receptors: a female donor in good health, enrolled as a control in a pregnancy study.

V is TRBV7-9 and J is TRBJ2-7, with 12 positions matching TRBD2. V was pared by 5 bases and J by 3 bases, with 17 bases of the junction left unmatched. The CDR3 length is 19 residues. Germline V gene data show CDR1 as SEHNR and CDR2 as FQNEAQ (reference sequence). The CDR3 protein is CASSPLPGLAGWTDYEQYF. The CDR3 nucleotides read TGTGCCAGCAGCCCCCTTCCGGGACTAGCGGGTTGGACTGACTACGAGCAGTACTTC.

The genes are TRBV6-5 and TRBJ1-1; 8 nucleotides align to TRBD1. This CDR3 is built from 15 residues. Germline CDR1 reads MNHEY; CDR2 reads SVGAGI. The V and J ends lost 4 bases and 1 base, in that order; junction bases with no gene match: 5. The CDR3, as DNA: TGTGCCAGCAGTTCCCGGGACAGGACGAACACTGAAGCTTTCTTT. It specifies CASSSRDRTNTEAFF.

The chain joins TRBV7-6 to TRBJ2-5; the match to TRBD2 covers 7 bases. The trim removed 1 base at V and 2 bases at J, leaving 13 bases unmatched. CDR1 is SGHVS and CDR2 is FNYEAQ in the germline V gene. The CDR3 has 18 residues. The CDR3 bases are TGTGCCAGCAGCTTAGTAATCAGTGTGGCGGGAGCTCAAGAGACCCAGTACTTC. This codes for CASSLVISVAGAQETQYF.

CDR3 in amino acids: CASSQSPPGQANEKLFF. For the CDR3, the DNA is TGCGCCAGCAGTCAATCCCCCCCTGGACAGGCTAATGAAAAACTGTTTTTT. The chain employs TRBV23-1 and TRBJ1-4, with TRBD1 matching over 7 bases. TRBV23-1 is an open reading frame whose function is uncertain. After removal of 0 bases from V and 3 bases from J, the junction contained 7 bases not matched to a gene. This CDR3 is 17 amino acids long.

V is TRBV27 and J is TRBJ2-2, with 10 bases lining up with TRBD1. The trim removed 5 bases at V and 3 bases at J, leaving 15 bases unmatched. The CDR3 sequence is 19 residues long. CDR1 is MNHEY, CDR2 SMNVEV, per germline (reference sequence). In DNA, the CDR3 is TGTGCCAGCAGTCCTTTCCTGGGGAACGACAGGGGGCACACCGGGGAGCTGTTTTTT. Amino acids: CASSPFLGNDRGHTGELFF.

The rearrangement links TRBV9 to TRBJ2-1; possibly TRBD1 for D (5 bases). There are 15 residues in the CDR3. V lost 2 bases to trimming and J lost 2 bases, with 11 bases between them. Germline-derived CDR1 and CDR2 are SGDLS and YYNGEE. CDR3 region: CASSVSGSAYNEQFF. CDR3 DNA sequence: TGTGCCAGCAGCGTTTCAGGGTCCGCCTACAATGAGCAGTTCTTC.

The CDR3 DNA is TGCGCCAGCAGACCGGTCTCCGGCGGGGAGACCCAGTACTTC. Amino acid sequence: CASRPVSGGETQYF. This chain joins TRBV5-1 and TRBJ2-5, with a possible D match to TRBD2 (5 bases). In germline, CDR1 is SGHRS, CDR2 YFSETQ. V was trimmed by 5 bases and J by 5 bases, leaving 16 bases between them. CDR3 length: 14 amino acids.

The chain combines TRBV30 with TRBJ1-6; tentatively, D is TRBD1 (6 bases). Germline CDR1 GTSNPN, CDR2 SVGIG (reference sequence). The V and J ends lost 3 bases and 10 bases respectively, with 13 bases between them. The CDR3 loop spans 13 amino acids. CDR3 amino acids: CAWRIQGGSPLHF. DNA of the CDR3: TGTGCCTGGAGGATACAGGGAGGGTCACCCCTCCACTTT.

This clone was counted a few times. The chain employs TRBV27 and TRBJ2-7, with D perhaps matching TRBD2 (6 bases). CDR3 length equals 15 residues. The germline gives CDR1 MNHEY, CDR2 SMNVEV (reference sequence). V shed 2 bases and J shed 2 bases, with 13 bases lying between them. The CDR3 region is CASSLGLGGPYEQYF. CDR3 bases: TGTGCCAGCAGTTTAGGTCTCGGGGGACCCTACGAGCAGTACTTC.

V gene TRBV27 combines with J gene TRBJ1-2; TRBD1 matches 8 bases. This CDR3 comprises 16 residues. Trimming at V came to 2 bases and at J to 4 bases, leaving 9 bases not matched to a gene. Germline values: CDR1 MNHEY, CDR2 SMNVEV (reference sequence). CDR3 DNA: TGTGCCAGCAGTTTAGCCGGGACAGGCTTTCCCTATGGCTACACCTTC. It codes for CASSLAGTGFPYGYTF.

The CDR3 region has the DNA TGTGCCAGCAGTGACTCGGGGACAGGGTTTCGGGGTGGCTACACCTTC. Protein: CASSDSGTGFRGGYTF. V usage is TRBV9 and J usage is TRBJ1-2; 9 bases fit TRBD1. J was trimmed by 7 bases and V by 5 bases; bases with no gene match: 15. Looked up from germline, CDR1 is SGDLS and CDR2 is YYNGEE. The CDR3 is made up of 16 amino acids.

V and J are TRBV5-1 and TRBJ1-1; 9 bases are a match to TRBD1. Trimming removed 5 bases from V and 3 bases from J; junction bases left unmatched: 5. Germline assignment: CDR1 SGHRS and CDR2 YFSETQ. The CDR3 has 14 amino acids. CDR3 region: CASSFRDRDTEAFF. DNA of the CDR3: TGCGCCAGCAGTTTCCGGGACAGGGACACTGAAGCTTTCTTT.

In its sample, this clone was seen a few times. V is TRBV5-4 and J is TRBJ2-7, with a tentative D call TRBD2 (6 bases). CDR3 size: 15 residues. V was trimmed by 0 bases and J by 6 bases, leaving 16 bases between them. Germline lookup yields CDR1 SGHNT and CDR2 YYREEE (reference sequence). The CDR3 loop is CASSLAGTPGTEQYF. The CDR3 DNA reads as TGTGCCAGCAGCTTGGCCGGGACTCCGGGAACCGAGCAGTACTTC.

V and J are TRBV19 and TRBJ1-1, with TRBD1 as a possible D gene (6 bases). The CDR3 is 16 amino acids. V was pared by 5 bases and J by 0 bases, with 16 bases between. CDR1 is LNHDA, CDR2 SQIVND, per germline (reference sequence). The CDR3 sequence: CASSRRPGDLNTEAFF. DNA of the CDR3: TGTGCCAGTAGTCGCCGTCCAGGGGATTTGAACACTGAAGCTTTCTTT.

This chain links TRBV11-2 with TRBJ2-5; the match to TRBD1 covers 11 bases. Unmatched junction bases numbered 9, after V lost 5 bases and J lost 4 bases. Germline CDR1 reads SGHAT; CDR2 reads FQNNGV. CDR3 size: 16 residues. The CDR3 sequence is CASSPRPGQGVETQYF. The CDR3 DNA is TGTGCCAGCAGCCCTCGTCCGGGACAGGGGGTAGAGACCCAGTACTTC.

The CDR3 region is CAISRAGTSENTEAFF. The CDR3, as DNA: TGTGCCATCAGTCGTGCCGGGACTTCGGAAAACACTGAAGCTTTCTTT. This chain connects TRBV10-3 to TRBJ1-1; tentatively, D is TRBD1 (5 bases). CDR3 length: 16 amino acids. V was trimmed by 5 bases and J by 2 bases, leaving 18 bases between them. In germline, CDR1 is ENHRY, CDR2 SYGVKD.

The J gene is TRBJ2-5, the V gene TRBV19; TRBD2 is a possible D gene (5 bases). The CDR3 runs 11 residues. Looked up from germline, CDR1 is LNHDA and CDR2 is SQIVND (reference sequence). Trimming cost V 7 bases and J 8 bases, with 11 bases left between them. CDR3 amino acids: CASTSTGTQYF. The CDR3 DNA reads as TGTGCCAGTACCTCTACGGGAACCCAGTACTTC.

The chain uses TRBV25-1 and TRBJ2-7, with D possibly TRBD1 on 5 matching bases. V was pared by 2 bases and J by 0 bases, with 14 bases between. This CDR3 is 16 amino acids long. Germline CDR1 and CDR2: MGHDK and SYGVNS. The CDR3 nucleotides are TGTGCCAGCAGTGAAACCCGGACATTCCTCTCCTACGAGCAGTACTTC. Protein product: CASSETRTFLSYEQYF.